Shown below are 5 T cell receptor beta chains from a single sample sequenced in a study of blood T cell repertoires in COVID-19. Produced via immunoSEQ multiplex PCR; TCRdb's table is partial and in-frame only. The table includes about 270,000 clones, less than 95% detected once. Sequencing used PBMCs or T cells enriched from blood (not recorded which). The receptors shown here come from a middle-aged man who had been exposed to COVID-19.

The J gene is TRBJ1-3, the V gene TRBV11-2; perhaps TRBD1 as D (5 bases). Germline V gene data show CDR1 as SGHAT and CDR2 as FQNNGV. The ends were cut back, 5 bases at V and 0 bases at J, with 11 bases in the middle. This CDR3 has 15 amino acids. The CDR3 loop reads CASSAGHPSGNTIYF. The CDR3 nucleotides are TGTGCCAGCAGCGCCGGACACCCCTCTGGAAACACCATATATTTT. Together with reference TRBV11-2 and TRBJ1-3, the CDR3 gives the full variable domain: EAGVAQSPRYKIIEKRQSVAFWCNPISGHATLYWYQQILGQGPKLLIQFQNNGVVDDSQLPKDRFSAERLKGVDSTLKIQPAKLEDSAVYLCASSAGHPSGNTIYFGEGSWLTVV.

The V and J genes are TRBV27 and TRBJ1-5; tentative D call: TRBD1 (6 bases). The CDR3 has 13 residues. In germline, CDR1 is MNHEY, CDR2 SMNVEV (reference sequence). V lost 6 bases and J 6 bases, leaving 12 bases between the germline ends. CDR3 DNA sequence: TGTGCCAGCAGAAAGGACAGTAGTCAGCCCCAGCATTTT. It codes for CASRKDSSQPQHF.

The J gene is TRBJ2-3, the V gene TRBV5-4, with 8 bases aligning to TRBD2. The CDR3 is 15 amino acids. The ends lost 4 bases at V and 0 bases at J; junction bases unmatched: 4. The germline V gene has CDR1 SGHNT and CDR2 YYREEE (reference sequence). This chain's CDR3 is CASSGSSGSTDTQYF. The CDR3, as DNA: TGTGCCAGCAGCGGTTCTAGCGGGAGCACAGATACGCAGTATTTT.

This sequence joins TRBV19 and TRBJ2-2; 14 nucleotides align to TRBD2. After removal of 0 bases from V and 6 bases from J, the junction contained 6 bases not matched to a gene. CDR3 length equals 18 residues. Germline V CDR1 and CDR2: LNHDA, SQIVND (reference sequence). The CDR3 DNA is TGTGCCAGTAGTATAGATTGGACTAGCGGGAGGTGGGCCGGGGAGCTGTTTTTT. Residues: CASSIDWTSGRWAGELFF.

The chain recombines TRBV9 with TRBJ2-1; TRBD1 is a possible D gene (6 bases). Trimming cost V 2 bases and J 6 bases, with 12 bases left between them. The CDR3 consists of 14 residues. CDR1 SGDLS and CDR2 YYNGEE come from the germline V gene. The CDR3 here is CASSVITGFNEQFF. CDR3 DNA: TGTGCCAGCAGCGTTATAACAGGGTTCAATGAGCAGTTCTTC.